This record concerns one T cell receptor (gamma chain) sequence. What it recognizes is unknown. Vdelta1+ thymocyte sorts reached between about 97% and 99.6% purity. The entry originates in a study of Vδ1+ human thymocytes. Whole-study results and caveats: Highly polyclonal TRG and TRD repertoires with Gaussian CDR3 length distributions appeared in thymus. Unexpected Vdelta2 sequences could cause misinterpretation of bulk repertoire data. TRD repertoires were essentially private, unlike widely shared TRG clonotypes.

J gave up 3 bases and V 0 bases, and 10 bases lay outside the gene matches. This CDR3 is 17 amino acids long. Germline loops: CDR1 EGSTGY, CDR2 YDSYTSSV. RNA was extracted from the cells and then reverse transcribed. CDR3 amplicons came from multiplex PCR with pooled V-gene forward and constant-region reverse primers. TCRdb reanalysed the multiplex PCR reads with CATT. The sample gives roughly 30,000 gamma-chain clones, around 20% of which show up once; under 2% is in the top ten. The chain joins TRGV4 to TRGJP2. This clonotype was sampled from a boy younger than two who had congenital heart surgery. Input material: Vdelta1+ gamma-delta thymocytes from the thymus. Stated subset: FACS-sorted CD3+ TCRalphabeta- TCRVdelta1+ TCRVdelta2- thymocytes. DNA for the CDR3: TGTGCCACCTGGGATGGGGAGGATATGGGTAGTGATTGGATCAAGACGTTT. Its translation: CATWDGEDMGSDWIKTF.